This T cell receptor beta chain came from a study of PD-1 blockade in mismatch repair-deficient tumors (dated by TCRdb to about 2017). Looking at the study overall: Between late 2013 and September 2016, the trial enrolled 86 consecutive patients with around twelve mismatch repair-deficient cancer types, every one of whom had been previously treated and was progressing. Tumor-associated T cell clones were tracked in the peripheral blood of patients responding to PD-1 blockade by deep sequencing of TCR CDR3 regions. Here is what the overall study found, with its caveats: Rapid expansion after pembrolizumab followed by contraction, generally before radiologic responses, was shown by tumor-resident clones, which were often undetectable in blood before treatment.

Receptor amplification or capture employed the immunoSEQ multiplex PCR assay. The table was pulled from immuneACCESS by TCRdb, which kept in-frame rearrangements only. Such tables lose some clones; where checked, under half of the loss comes from unresolved V genes, and the rest has no known cause. Within this sample are some 100,000 clones, with 82% of them counted one time only. Around 6.5% of the sample is held by the ten biggest clonotypes. Notes on this clone: The antigen it binds to is not known. There are no base qualities to consult, and no much larger clone falls within one base.

Mismatch repair deficiency in every enrolled patient was established by polymerase chain reaction or immunohistochemistry. TCR sequencing was carried out for three patients who responded to pembrolizumab therapy. The phase II trial prospectively evaluated PD-1 blockade with pembrolizumab in advanced mismatch repair-deficient cancers, independent of tissue of origin. Peripheral blood T cell samples were gathered serially, both before PD-1 blockade started and at multiple time points afterward. Blood sampling times were expressed in weeks after the first pembrolizumab dose. V is shortened by 5 bases, J by 4 bases, and the region joining them spans 13 bases. CDR1 and CDR2 are read off the germline V gene (reference sequence) as MNHEY and SMNVEV. From the cysteine through the phenylalanine, the CDR3 covers 14 amino acids. Only CDR3 DNA remains: 42 bases, in frame from the first base.

The sequence links TRBV27 to TRBJ2-3, with the D gene call left open. The TCR comes from an adult with mismatch repair-deficient cancer. This specimen was peripheral blood, taken 36 weeks after starting pembrolizumab. CDR3 reads: CASSTILGSDTQYF. The DNA sequence is as follows: TGTGCCAGCAGTACAATACTCGGGTCAGATACGCAGTATTTT.